These T cell receptor beta chains were read from a single sample in a study of blood T cells in healthy people across ages. TCRdb redid the calling of the 5' RACE reads with MiXCR, one entry per CDR3 protein. The sample includes about 640,000 distinct CDR3 sequences, 58% of them seen just once. The specimen was blood. All receptors derive from a man in his fifties or sixties in good health. CDR3s include the opening cysteine and the closing phenylalanine or tryptophan. A D gene is named only where the DNA matches it firmly. Clone size is stated in some rows and not others, as once, few, many or a class when expanded.

V	size	D	J	CDR3	DNA
TRBV10-3	few	TRBD2	TRBJ2-5	CAISLTSGVRETQYF	TGTGCCATCAGCCTGACTAGCGGGGTACGAGAGACCCAGTACTTC
TRBV7-2	.	TRBD2	TRBJ2-5	CASSLGMSAGGPQETQYF	TGTGCCAGCAGCTTAGGCATGTCGGCGGGGGGGCCCCAAGAGACCCAGTACTTC
TRBV6-5	.	.	TRBJ1-2	CASSYSSSINYGYTF	TGTGCCAGCAGTTACTCGAGCAGCATTAACTATGGCTACACCTTC
TRBV5-1	many	.	TRBJ2-5	CASSHGGAERRETQYF	TGCGCCAGCAGCCACGGCGGGGCCGAGAGAAGGGAGACCCAGTACTTC
TRBV11-2	.	.	TRBJ2-7	CASSDPTSMAQEQYF	TGTGCCAGCAGCGACCCGACGAGTATGGCGCAAGAGCAGTACTTC
TRBV4-2	.	.	TRBJ2-1	CASSQDQPGARQQFF	TGTGCCAGCAGCCAAGATCAGCCGGGGGCCAGGCAGCAGTTCTTC
TRBV12-3/TRBV12-4	few	.	TRBJ2-3	CASSLAGGLSDTQYF	TGTGCCAGCAGTTTAGCGGGGGGGCTCTCAGATACGCAGTATTTT
TRBV7-2	.	.	TRBJ1-4	CASSPFVTNEKLFF	TGTGCCAGCAGCCCCTTCGTGACTAATGAAAAACTGTTTTTT
TRBV24-1	.	TRBD1	TRBJ1-1	CATSDFDRAEAFF	TGTGCCACCAGTGATTTTGACAGGGCTGAAGCTTTCTTT
TRBV11-2	many	.	TRBJ2-5	CASSRGTSEETQYF	TGTGCCAGCAGCCGCGGGACTTCCGAGGAGACCCAGTACTTC
TRBV3-1	once	.	TRBJ1-5	CASSQALGQPQHF	TGTGCCAGCAGCCAGGCTTTAGGGCAGCCCCAGCATTTT
TRBV7-9	few	TRBD2	TRBJ2-7	CASSPRTSGYEQYF	TGTGCCAGCAGCCCCCGGACTAGCGGCTACGAGCAGTACTTC
TRBV3-1	.	TRBD2	TRBJ2-3	CASSPLTSGGVEDTQYF	TGTGCCAGCAGCCCCCTGACTAGCGGGGGGGTTGAAGATACGCAGTATTTT
TRBV2	few	TRBD2	TRBJ2-5	CASSEGGGKTQYF	TGTGCCAGCAGTGAAGGCGGGGGGAAGACCCAGTACTTC
TRBV7-2	.	.	TRBJ1-1	CASSLVFGSNTEAFF	TGTGCCAGCAGCTTAGTATTCGGCAGTAACACTGAAGCTTTCTTT
TRBV18	few	TRBD1	TRBJ2-5	CASSRGTGRETQYF	TGTGCCAGCTCACGGGGGACAGGGCGTGAGACCCAGTACTTC
TRBV6-5	.	TRBD2	TRBJ2-4	CASSYRGGGPEAAKNIQYF	TGTGCCAGCAGTTACCGGGGGGGCGGGCCGGAGGCGGCCAAAAACATTCAGTACTTC
TRBV29-1	.	.	TRBJ2-3	CSVVRAFGTDTQYF	TGCAGCGTTGTTAGGGCTTTCGGCACAGATACGCAGTATTTT
TRBV6-5	.	.	TRBJ1-2	CASSEMISLFNYGYTF	TGTGCCAGCAGCGAGATGATTAGCCTATTTAACTATGGCTACACCTTC
TRBV15	.	.	TRBJ2-3	CATSSRTRDTQYF	TGTGCCACCAGCTCGCGGACCCGGGATACGCAGTATTTT
TRBV12-3/TRBV12-4	few	TRBD1	TRBJ2-5	CASTRDSQLGGEQYF	TGTGCCAGCACCCGGGACAGCCAGCTCGGAGGAGAGCAGTACTTC
TRBV24-1	.	.	TRBJ2-5	CATSGVGGTQYF	TGTGCCACCAGTGGAGTCGGGGGGACCCAGTACTTC
TRBV6-5	.	TRBD2	TRBJ2-1	CASSKWTSGADEQFF	TGTGCCAGCAGTAAATGGACTAGCGGGGCCGATGAGCAGTTCTTC
TRBV5-4	.	TRBD2	TRBJ2-7	CASSTGLASYEQYF	TGTGCCAGCAGCACGGGACTAGCTTCCTACGAGCAGTACTTC
TRBV18	.	.	TRBJ2-7	CASSPQRTGSYEQYF	TGTGCCAGCTCACCGCAGAGGACGGGTTCCTACGAGCAGTACTTC